The clone carrying this T cell receptor beta chain was counted many times. Its matching antigen is unknown. CDR3 length: 18 residues. Germline lookup yields CDR1 SGHRS and CDR2 YFSETQ. V trimming: 4 bases; J trimming: 2 bases; junction bases outside the gene matches: 15. Researchers built TCR beta libraries using quantitative 5'-RACE with molecular barcodes. A single record per CDR3 protein comes from TCRdb applying MiXCR to the 5' RACE reads. This repertoire shows approximately 140,000 distinct CDR3 sequences, more than 7% found once; its top ten account for roughly 8%. These data come from a study of CD8 T cells in ankylosing spondylitis. Study observations and caveats: Matched synovial fluid from ankylosing spondylitis patients was reported to be enriched for disease-linked clones. It appeared that ankylosing spondylitis blood was characterized by a TCR beta motif of about 8 highly homologous variants. Those disease-linked clones were CD8+; they were also relatively rare in peripheral blood.

The sample consisted of synovial fluid, either unsorted or a sorted T cell fraction (not recorded which). This receptor was identified in a male donor with ankylosing spondylitis. The chain joins TRBV5-1 to TRBJ2-1, with 7 bases lining up with TRBD2. CDR3 sequence reads: CASSLTGAGVTTYNEQFF. CDR3 sequence (DNA): TGCGCCAGCAGCCTAACGGGTGCGGGAGTGACCACCTACAATGAGCAGTTCTTC.